A selection of T cell receptor beta chains follows, all from one sample in a study of cytomegalovirus exposure and HLA in healthy donors. The data were produced by immunoSEQ multiplex PCR, yet TCRdb's version contains in-frame clones alone and is incomplete. The sample lists some 200,000 clones; 70% to 85% were seen once. The specimen sequenced was PBMCs. These TCRs come from a girl aged 2 to 10 in good health and CMV-seronegative. Both conserved end residues are part of each CDR3. D genes are given only for firm matches. Part of the rows lack a size; the others show once, few, many or a class for expanded clones.

TRBJ2-1,TRBV4-1,-,-,CASSQDPLGEQFF,TGCGCCAGCAGCCAAGATCCCCTCGGTGAGCAGTTCTTC
TRBJ1-1,TRBV4-2,few,-,CASSQALSGFLTEAFF,TGTGCCAGCAGCCAAGCATTATCCGGTTTTCTCACTGAAGCTTTCTTT
TRBJ2-1,TRBV25-1,-,-,CASSESSGSYNEQFF,TGTGCCAGCAGTGAATCCAGCGGCTCCTACAATGAGCAGTTCTTC
TRBJ2-2,TRBV5-4,-,-,CASSPGSDSGGELFF,TGTGCCAGCAGCCCCGGGAGCGACTCTGGGGGGGAGCTGTTTTTT
TRBJ1-2,TRBV5-4,few,-,CASSPAGPPRGNYGYTF,TGTGCCAGCAGCCCCGCGGGGCCACCCAGAGGGAACTATGGCTACACCTTC
TRBJ1-1,TRBV6-5,-,-,CASSVGTTRTEAFF,TGTGCCAGCAGTGTCGGGACAACGCGCACTGAAGCTTTCTTT
TRBJ1-1,TRBV29-1,-,-,CSVRGVVMNTEAFF,TGCAGCGTACGGGGGGTGGTCATGAACACTGAAGCTTTCTTT
TRBJ1-5,TRBV9,-,-,CASGEAGAGQPQHF,TGTGCCAGCGGCGAGGCGGGGGCAGGTCAGCCCCAGCATTTT
TRBJ2-1,TRBV5-4,-,-,CASSYLLDNEQFF,TGTGCCAGCAGCTACCTATTGGACAATGAGCAGTTCTTC
TRBJ2-7,TRBV2,once,TRBD2,CASSDLAGAREQYF,TGTGCCAGCAGTGATCTAGCGGGAGCGCGTGAGCAGTACTTC
TRBJ1-1,TRBV18,-,-,CASSGGAVNTEAFF,TGTGCCAGCTCAGGGGGGGCCGTGAACACTGAAGCTTTCTTT
TRBJ2-1,TRBV7-3,once,-,CASSPMEAGLRNEQFF,TGTGCCAGCAGCCCCATGGAAGCGGGCTTGAGGAATGAGCAGTTCTTC
TRBJ2-7,TRBV5-1,-,TRBD1,CASSSEPGQAYEQYF,TGCGCCAGCAGCTCGGAGCCGGGACAGGCCTACGAGCAGTACTTC
TRBJ2-3,TRBV2,-,TRBD2,CASTSGRDTQYF,TGTGCCAGCACTAGCGGGAGAGATACGCAGTATTTT
TRBJ1-1,TRBV5-1,-,TRBD1,CASSLTGENTEAFF,TGCGCCAGCAGCTTGACAGGGGAGAACACTGAAGCTTTCTTT
TRBJ2-3,TRBV4-1,-,-,CASSQVAGSTDTQYF,TGCGCCAGCAGCCAAGTGGCGGGGAGCACAGATACGCAGTATTTT
TRBJ2-1,TRBV6-5,-,-,CASILRLEGYNEQFF,TGTGCCAGCATTTTAAGACTAGAGGGGTACAATGAGCAGTTCTTC
TRBJ2-3,TRBV4-2,-,TRBD2,CASSRVAGGSTDTQYF,TGTGCCAGCAGCCGAGTGGCGGGGGGGAGCACAGATACGCAGTATTTT
TRBJ2-1,TRBV9,once,TRBD2,CASSRASSGTILGNEQFF,TGTGCCAGCAGCCGGGCATCTAGCGGGACTATCTTAGGCAATGAGCAGTTCTTC
TRBJ2-1,TRBV10-1,-,TRBD2,CASSEGTSTWNEQFF,TGCGCCAGCAGTGAGGGGACTAGTACCTGGAATGAGCAGTTCTTC
TRBJ2-5,TRBV10-2,few,-,CASSDGLAQETQYF,TGCGCCAGCAGTGACGGCCTAGCCCAAGAGACCCAGTACTTC
TRBJ2-7,TRBV25-1,-,-,CASRRGSSGAYEQYF,TGTGCCAGCAGGAGGGGGAGTTCAGGGGCCTACGAGCAGTACTTC
TRBJ2-7,TRBV5-4,-,-,CASSFGVGRGEYF,TGTGCCAGCAGCTTTGGTGTAGGCAGAGGCGAGTACTTC
TRBJ2-7,TRBV12-5,-,-,CASGLSAYEQYF,TGTGCTAGTGGTTTGTCTGCCTACGAGCAGTACTTC
TRBJ1-1,TRBV7-9,-,TRBD1,CASSPRTGRSTEAFF,TGTGCCAGCAGCCCGCGGACAGGGAGAAGCACTGAAGCTTTCTTT
TRBJ2-1,TRBV29-1,-,TRBD1,CSVGSGGYGNEQFF,TGCAGCGTTGGGTCAGGGGGCTACGGCAATGAGCAGTTCTTC
TRBJ2-5,TRBV7-9,-,TRBD2,CSSSSLSGGSPETQYF,TGTTCCAGCAGCTCGCTTAGCGGGGGATCCCCAGAGACCCAGTACTTC
TRBJ2-5,TRBV7-3,-,TRBD1,CASSLTGPDRGQETQYF,TGTGCCAGCAGCTTAACTGGTCCGGACAGGGGTCAAGAGACCCAGTACTTC
TRBJ2-5,TRBV2,-,TRBD2,CASSDFLGLAGETQYF,TGTGCCAGCAGTGATTTTTTGGGACTAGCGGGAGAGACCCAGTACTTC
TRBJ2-7,TRBV5-5,-,TRBD2,CASSLTSGNYEQYF,TGTGCCAGCAGCTTGACTAGCGGGAATTACGAGCAGTACTTC
TRBJ1-1,TRBV7-9,-,TRBD1,CASSYGTGGTEAFF,TGTGCCAGCAGCTATGGGACAGGGGGAACTGAAGCTTTCTTT